The next 22 T cell receptor beta chains were all read from a single sample in a study of T-cell memory formation after mild COVID-19. TCRdb reanalysed the 5' RACE reads using MiXCR and keeps one entry per CDR3 protein. The sample carries a few hundred thousand distinct CDR3 sequences, roughly 21% recorded once. The sequenced sample consisted of PBMCs or a T cell subset sorted from them (not recorded which). Receptors were obtained from an adult woman who had mild COVID-19 (a few samples of this study predate the infection). Cell type and time point are not known.

This clonotype has more than one count but fewer than ten. V and J are TRBV6-5 and TRBJ2-7; possibly TRBD1 for D (6 bases). Trimming took 11 bases from V and 0 from J, leaving 14 bases between them. This CDR3 region has 13 residues. Per the germline V gene, CDR1 is MNHEY and CDR2 is SVGAGI. The DNA for the CDR3 is TGTGCCTCCGGGACAACCGTCTCCTACGAGCAGTACTTC. Its protein product is CASGTTVSYEQYF.

The chain employs TRBV12-3 or TRBV12-4 and TRBJ1-2; D is possibly TRBD1 (6 bases). V shed 1 base and J shed 4 bases, with 13 bases lying between them. The CDR3 loop spans 15 amino acids. The CDR3 loop reads CASSLDRVLGYGYTF. DNA for the CDR3: TGTGCCAGCAGTTTAGACAGGGTTTTAGGCTATGGCTACACCTTC.

This clonotype was found a few times. The V call is TRBV4-1, the J call TRBJ2-7; 9 nucleotides agree with TRBD2. The CDR3 spans 15 residues. V was clipped by 0 bases and J by 5 bases; unmatched bases: 5. Per the germline V gene, CDR1 is MGHRA and CDR2 is YSYEKL. In DNA, the CDR3 is TGCGCCAGCAGCCAAGATGGTCTAGCGGGAAACGAGCAGTACTTC. This translates into CASSQDGLAGNEQYF.

In its sample, this clonotype was seen once. The chain recombines TRBV4-3 with TRBJ2-3; tentatively, D is TRBD2 (5 bases). Germline V gene sequence: CDR1 LGHNA, CDR2 YSLEER. This CDR3 contains 18 residues. Trimming took 0 bases from V and 6 from J, leaving 22 bases between them. This CDR3 reads CASSQEIAGWAGFDTQYF. The CDR3 DNA reads TGCGCCAGCAGCCAAGAGATTGCGGGCTGGGCAGGCTTTGATACGCAGTATTTT.

The chain employs TRBV12-3 or TRBV12-4 and TRBJ2-2; D gene ambiguous. V was cut by 6 bases and J by 3 bases, with 11 bases left in between. The CDR3 is 14 amino acids. CDR3 sequence (DNA): TGTGCCAGCAGCGGATTACTGTACACCGGGGAGCTGTTTTTT. This gives the protein CASSGLLYTGELFF.

This clonotype was observed many times. This rearrangement joins TRBV7-2 to TRBJ1-1, with a possible D match to TRBD1 (5 bases). The CDR3 has 14 residues. CDR1 SGHTA and CDR2 FQGNSA come from the germline V gene. Trimming took off 4 bases at V and 3 bases at J, with 12 bases between the two ends. The CDR3 reads CASSSSPGYTEAFF. CDR3 coding DNA: TGTGCCAGCAGCTCTTCCCCAGGGTACACTGAAGCTTTCTTT.

This chain joins TRBV10-3 and TRBJ1-2, with 8 bases that match TRBD1. The junction had 10 bases not matched to a gene; V was cut back by 9 bases and J by 7 bases. Germline V gene sequence: CDR1 ENHRY, CDR2 SYGVKD. The CDR3 is made up of 13 amino acids. The CDR3 nucleotides are TGTGCCATTTACCCAGGGGGCCCCGTTGGCTACACCTTC. It encodes CAIYPGGPVGYTF.

This clonotype was detected a few times. The V gene is TRBV6-1, the J gene TRBJ1-5; tentative D call: TRBD1 (5 bases). CDR3 size: 16 residues. CDR1 is MNHNS and CDR2 is SASEGT in the germline V gene. Trimming left V 2 bases short and J 7 bases short, with 18 bases between. CDR3 sequence reads: CASSERRQGTGQPQHF. The CDR3, as DNA: TGTGCCAGCAGTGAACGGAGGCAGGGCACTGGACAGCCCCAGCATTTT.

This clonotype was picked up a small number of times. The chain couples TRBV6-2 or TRBV6-3 to TRBJ2-7, with 8 bases identical to TRBD1. This CDR3 is 14 amino acids long. The ends lost 8 bases at V and 3 bases at J; junction bases unmatched: 9. Germline V gene sequence: CDR1 MNHEY, CDR2 SVGEGT. CDR3 sequence (DNA): TGTGCCAGCGGACGGACAGGGATAAGCTACGAGCAGTACTTC. Translating it yields CASGRTGISYEQYF.

This chain links TRBV20-1 with TRBJ2-7, with 8 bases aligning to TRBD1. In germline, CDR1 is DFQATT, CDR2 SNEGSKA (reference sequence). V shed 3 bases and J 5 bases; nucleotides not matched to a gene: 9. The CDR3 sequence is 14 residues long. The chain's CDR3 is CSASSYRGSDEQYF. In nucleotides, the CDR3 is TGCAGTGCTAGTTCCTACAGGGGGTCGGACGAGCAGTACTTC.

J is TRBJ2-2 and V is TRBV24-1; D ambiguous. V lost 0 bases and J 9 bases, leaving 4 bases between the germline ends. Germline CDR1 and CDR2: KGHDR and SFDVKD. CDR3 length: 12 residues. In DNA, the CDR3 is TGTGCCACCAGTGATTTGCGGTGGGAGCTGTTTTTT. It encodes CATSDLRWELFF.

This clonotype has more than one count but fewer than ten. The chain recombines TRBV29-1 with TRBJ2-3; TRBD1 agrees at 7 bases. CDR3 length: 13 residues. Germline CDR1 is SQVTM and CDR2 is ANQGSEA. Trimming removed 3 bases from V and 4 bases from J; junction bases left unmatched: 4. The chain's CDR3 is CSVDRTGADTQYF. The DNA for the CDR3 is TGCAGCGTTGATCGAACAGGGGCAGATACGCAGTATTTT.

This clonotype was counted many times. The rearrangement joins TRBV6-1 to TRBJ2-3; D remains ambiguous. The CDR3 sequence is 12 residues long. Germline assignment: CDR1 MNHNS and CDR2 SASEGT. The germline V and J ends were trimmed by 5 bases and 2 bases, with 5 bases remaining between them. The CDR3 bases are TGTGCCAGCAGTCCCCACACAGATACGCAGTATTTT. This codes for CASSPHTDTQYF.

This clonotype was found a few times. The chain carries TRBV4-1 and TRBJ2-1; D possibly matches TRBD1 or TRBD2 (5 bases each). The CDR3 is made up of 14 amino acids. Germline V gene lookup returns CDR1 MGHRA and CDR2 YSYEKL. With 3 bases removed from V and 9 bases from J, the gap between germline ends came to 15 bases. The CDR3 coding sequence is TGCGCCAGCAGCCATGTACTAGGGGCTGGTGAGCAGTTCTTC. Residues: CASSHVLGAGEQFF.

This chain links TRBV4-1 with TRBJ2-3; 11 nucleotides line up with TRBD2. The CDR3 runs 18 residues. CDR1 and CDR2 (germline): MGHRA, YSYEKL. After removal of 0 bases from V and 5 bases from J, the junction contained 10 bases not matched to a gene. CDR3 nucleotides: TGCGCCAGCAGCCAAGAACTAGCGGGAGCAGCAGTGGTAGATACGCAGTATTTT. Translating gives CASSQELAGAAVVDTQYF.

The V call is TRBV30, the J call TRBJ2-7; D is unclear. Germline V gives CDR1 GTSNPN, CDR2 SVGIG (reference sequence). The ends were cut back, 6 bases at V and 0 bases at J, with 15 bases in the middle. CDR3 length: 14 residues. The CDR3 region is CACPVVTSSYEQYF. In nucleotides, the CDR3 is TGTGCCTGTCCCGTGGTGACATCCTCCTACGAGCAGTACTTC.

This clonotype was counted a few times. CDR3 sequence reads: CASRILQGANQPQHF. The DNA of the CDR3 is TGTGCCAGCAGGATACTACAGGGAGCCAATCAGCCCCAGCATTTT. The rearrangement uses TRBV12-3 or TRBV12-4 and TRBJ1-5; a possible D gene is TRBD1 (6 bases). Trimming removed 6 bases at V and 3 bases at J, with 15 bases between. This CDR3 spans 15 amino acids.

In its sample, this clonotype was seen many times. The chain employs TRBV7-8 and TRBJ2-3, with 9 bases identical to TRBD2. CDR3 length: 16 amino acids. Germline V gene sequence: CDR1 SGHVS, CDR2 FQNEAQ. Germline trimming cut 0 bases from V and 4 bases from J; bases unmatched to any gene: 5. The CDR3 reads CASSLAASGVPDTQYF. The CDR3 bases are TGTGCCAGCAGCTTAGCGGCTAGCGGGGTTCCAGATACGCAGTATTTT.

This clonotype was detected a few times. The rearrangement uses TRBV29-1 and TRBJ1-4; 7 positions agree with TRBD1. Per the germline V gene, CDR1 is SQVTM and CDR2 is ANQGSEA. J gave up 8 bases and V 7 bases, and 10 bases lay outside the gene matches. The CDR3 totals 13 residues. Written as DNA, the CDR3 is TGCAGCGCTCACCCCAAGGGGGCGGAAAAACTGTTTTTT. Protein product: CSAHPKGAEKLFF. The full variable domain, with the rest looked up from reference TRBV29-1 and TRBJ1-4, is SAVISQKPSRDICQRGTSLTIQCQVDSQVTMMFWYRQQPGQSLTLIATANQGSEATYESGFVIDKFPISRPNLTFSTLTVSNMSPEDSSIYLCSAHPKGAEKLFFGSGTQLSVL.

The V call is TRBV12-3 or TRBV12-4, the J call TRBJ1-2; unclear D gene. The CDR3 totals 13 residues. V dropped 3 bases and J dropped 8 bases, with 13 bases sitting between them. CDR3 sequence reads: CASSFQREMGYTF. CDR3 coding DNA: TGTGCCAGCAGTTTCCAACGGGAGATGGGCTACACCTTC.

This clonotype was seen more than once but under ten times. This sequence joins TRBV24-1 and TRBJ1-1; D is undetermined. The germline CDR1 and CDR2 sequences are KGHDR and SFDVKD. Trimming removed 5 bases from V and 4 bases from J, with 7 bases in between. The CDR3 has 12 residues. The CDR3 region has the DNA TGTGCCACCAGTGCCGGGAGCACTGAAGCTTTCTTT. Its protein is CATSAGSTEAFF.

This clonotype has more than one count but fewer than ten. The V call is TRBV5-4, the J call TRBJ2-7; D possibly corresponds to TRBD2 (5 bases). The CDR3 extends over 13 amino acids. V was clipped by 2 bases and J by 3 bases, with 9 bases between them. Germline V gene lookup returns CDR1 SGHNT and CDR2 YYREEE (reference sequence). CDR3 region: CASSLMGDYEQYF. In DNA, the CDR3 is TGTGCCAGCAGCTTAATGGGAGACTACGAGCAGTACTTC.